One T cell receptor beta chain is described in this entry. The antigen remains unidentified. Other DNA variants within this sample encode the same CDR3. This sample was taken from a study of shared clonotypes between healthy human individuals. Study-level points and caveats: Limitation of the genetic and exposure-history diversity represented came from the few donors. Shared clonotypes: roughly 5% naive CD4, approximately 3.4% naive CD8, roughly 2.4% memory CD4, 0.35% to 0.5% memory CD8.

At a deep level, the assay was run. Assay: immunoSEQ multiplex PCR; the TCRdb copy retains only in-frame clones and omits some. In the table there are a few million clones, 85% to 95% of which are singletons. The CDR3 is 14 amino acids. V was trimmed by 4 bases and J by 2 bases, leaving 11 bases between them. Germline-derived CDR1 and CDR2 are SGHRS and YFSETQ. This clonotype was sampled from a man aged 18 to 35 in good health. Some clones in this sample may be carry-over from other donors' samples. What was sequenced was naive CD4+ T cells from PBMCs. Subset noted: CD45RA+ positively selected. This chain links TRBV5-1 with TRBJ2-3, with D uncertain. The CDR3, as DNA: TGCGCCAGCAGCCTCGTGGGGAACACAGATACGCAGTATTTT. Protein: CASSLVGNTDTQYF.